This T cell receptor (beta chain) appears in the sequencing data of a study of blood T cell repertoires in COVID-19. Study overall: Acute-phase and convalescent COVID-19 samples originated in the United States, Italy and Spain. T cells, B-cell-depleted T cells, or PBMCs provided the cDNA or gDNA that served as material.

Enrolled during active infection, Seattle patients were then followed longitudinally. Methods used by the authors: Nucleated cell counts were estimated from reference gene primer amplification. Profiled with immunoSEQ multiplex PCR; TCRdb holds only in-frame clones, not every one. V and J calls plus clone size are reproduced from that table; the DNA served to infer D and trimming. The sample holds roughly 120,000 clones; 80% to 95% are singletons and the top ten take around 2.2%. The CDR3 consists of 15 residues. The germline gives CDR1 SGHTA, CDR2 FQGNSA. The trim removed 4 bases at V and 1 base at J, leaving 5 bases unmatched.

Sequencing was carried out using peripheral blood. The chain has TRBV7-2 and TRBJ2-7; 9 bases are shared with TRBD1. The sequence was collected from a man aged 50 to 59 with COVID-19, enrolled during active disease. DNA of the CDR3: TGTGCCAGCAGCTCAACGGACAGGGGTTCCTACGAGCAGTACTTC. Translated: CASSSTDRGSYEQYF.